Listed here are 22 T cell receptor beta chains from one sample, sequenced in a study of Ad26.COV2.S vaccination and SARS-CoV-2 variants. Treatment described: some 20 received Ad26.COV2.S at low or high dose, single or two shots; about 5 received placebo; per-sample allocation not given. Sampling occurred on day 63 after the first vaccine or placebo injection. The protocol was immunoSEQ multiplex PCR, while the TCRdb copy is restricted to in-frame clones and leaves out a portion. The sample contains about 350,000 clones, around 83% of which appear only once. The sequencing used peripheral blood, collected in a trial of Ad26.COV2.S vaccine versus placebo. These receptors all come from a person between 18 and 65 years old who received the Ad26.COV2.S COVID-19 vaccine or a placebo.

The V call is TRBV23-1, the J call TRBJ2-1; no reliable D call. TRBV23-1 is identified as an open reading frame with a role that is uncertain. This CDR3 comprises 15 residues. Trimming left V 3 bases short and J 5 bases short, with 14 bases between. CDR3 sequence reads: CASSHEIYPDNEQFF. The DNA of the CDR3 is TGCGCCAGCAGTCACGAAATCTACCCGGACAATGAGCAGTTCTTC.

This chain connects TRBV6-1 to TRBJ1-5; 7 positions match TRBD1. The CDR3 covers 15 residues. The junction had 3 bases not matched to a gene; V was cut back by 3 bases and J by 1 base. Germline CDR1 MNHNS, CDR2 SASEGT. CDR3 coding DNA: TGTGCCAGCAGTGAGACAGGGCCCAGCAATCAGCCCCAGCATTTT. Amino acid sequence: CASSETGPSNQPQHF.

The rearrangement joins TRBV3-1 (or the pseudogene TRBV3-2) to TRBJ1-1; D is uncertain. Germline V gene data show CDR1 as LGHDT and CDR2 as YNNKEL (reference sequence). V lost 1 base, J lost 1 base, and 7 bases lay in between. The CDR3 is 14 amino acids. The CDR3 protein is CASSQVWENTEAFF. In nucleotides, the CDR3 is TGTGCCAGCAGCCAAGTCTGGGAGAACACTGAAGCTTTCTTT.

J is TRBJ1-1 and V is TRBV13; D perhaps matches TRBD1 (6 bases). This CDR3 region has 14 residues. Germline lookup yields CDR1 PRHDT and CDR2 FYEKMQ (reference sequence). Trimming removed 6 bases at V and 5 bases at J, with 16 bases between. DNA for the CDR3: TGTGCCAGCAGAAAAACTGGGGGCCGGACTGAAGCTTTCTTT. Translation: CASRKTGGRTEAFF. Full variable domain (missing parts from reference TRBV13 and TRBJ1-1): AAGVIQSPRHLIKEKRETATLKCYPIPRHDTVYWYQQGPGQDPQFLISFYEKMQSDKGSIPDRFSAQQFSDYHSELNMSSLELGDSALYFCASRKTGGRTEAFFGQGTRLTVV.

The chain couples TRBV18 to TRBJ1-6; 7 bases fit TRBD1. CDR3 length: 15 residues. J was trimmed by 6 bases and V by 2 bases; bases with no gene match: 4. Germline V lookup: CDR1 KGHSH, CDR2 LQKENI. The CDR3 loop reads CASSPGTVPNSPLHF. The CDR3 DNA is TGTGCCAGCTCACCAGGGACAGTGCCTAATTCACCCCTCCACTTT.

The chain carries TRBV11-2 and TRBJ2-2; perhaps TRBD2 as D (5 bases). Trimming took off 4 bases at V and 5 bases at J, with 17 bases between the two ends. This CDR3 has 16 residues. Germline CDR1 is SGHAT and CDR2 is FQNNGV. Here the CDR3 reads CASSYTARRTTGELFF. Written as DNA, the CDR3 is TGTGCCAGCAGCTACACAGCAAGGCGGACTACCGGGGAGCTGTTTTTT.

The genes are TRBV5-4 and TRBJ1-2, with TRBD1 matching 7 bases. The ends lost 3 bases at V and 0 bases at J; junction bases unmatched: 2. Per the germline V gene, CDR1 is SGHNT and CDR2 is YYREEE (reference sequence). This CDR3 has 14 amino acids. The CDR3 bases are TGTGCCAGCAGCTGGGACAGATCTAACTATGGCTACACCTTC. It yields the protein CASSWDRSNYGYTF.

This clone was seen a few times. The chain uses TRBV29-1 and TRBJ2-1; D gene uncertain. This CDR3 region has 13 residues. Deletions cut 2 bases from V and 4 bases from J, with 9 bases between. CDR1 is SQVTM and CDR2 is ANQGSEA in the germline V gene. CDR3 DNA sequence: TGCAGCGTTGAACTAGATACTTACAATGAGCAGTTCTTC. It translates to CSVELDTYNEQFF.

The CDR3 loop is CASRGGIPLHF. CDR3 DNA sequence: TGTGCCAGCAGGGGCGGGATACCCCTCCACTTT. The chain couples TRBV2 to TRBJ1-6; D unclear. The CDR3 totals 11 residues. Trimming left V 6 bases short and J 12 bases short, with 9 bases between. Germline CDR1 SNHLY, CDR2 FYNNEI.

This clone was seen a single time. The chain couples TRBV7-6 to TRBJ1-3; 7 bases match TRBD1. From germline, CDR1 is SGHVS and CDR2 FNYEAQ. This CDR3 comprises 16 residues. The V segment lost 5 bases and the J segment 2 bases; nucleotides outside the gene matches: 9. This chain's CDR3 is CASSLGRQGAGNTIYF. CDR3 nucleotides: TGTGCCAGCAGCCTCGGAAGGCAGGGGGCTGGAAACACCATATATTTT. Complete variable domain (other parts from reference TRBV7-6 and TRBJ1-3): GAGVSQSPRYKVTKRGQDVALRCDPISGHVSLYWYRQALGQGPEFLTYFNYEAQQDKSGLPNDRFSAERPEGSISTLTIQRTEQRDSAMYRCASSLGRQGAGNTIYFGEGSWLTVV.

In this sample, this clone turned up once. The chain carries TRBV7-6 and TRBJ2-3; TRBD1 is a possible D gene (5 bases). This CDR3 has 16 residues. With 1 base removed from V and 0 bases from J, the gap between germline ends came to 11 bases. Germline CDR1 SGHVS, CDR2 FNYEAQ. The CDR3 is CASSLVTGTSTDTQYF. The CDR3 region has the DNA TGTGCCAGCAGCTTAGTCACAGGTACTAGCACAGATACGCAGTATTTT.

This clone has a handful of counts. The gene calls are TRBV7-2 and TRBJ1-5, with unresolved D. From germline, CDR1 is SGHTA and CDR2 FQGNSA. The CDR3 covers 13 residues. The V gene lost 6 bases and the J gene lost 5 bases, with 11 bases spanning the gap. The CDR3 reads CASSKYGDQPQHF. The CDR3, as DNA: TGTGCCAGCAGTAAGTACGGGGATCAGCCCCAGCATTTT.

This rearrangement joins TRBV5-8 to TRBJ2-2; the match to TRBD2 covers 8 bases. CDR3 length equals 15 residues. In germline, CDR1 is SGHTS, CDR2 YDEGEE. V was pared by 4 bases and J by 3 bases, with 5 bases of the junction left unmatched. This CDR3 is CASSKGLGDTGELFF. DNA of the CDR3: TGTGCCAGCAGCAAGGGACTAGGAGACACCGGGGAGCTGTTTTTT.

The genes are TRBV7-8 and TRBJ2-1; D ambiguous. CDR3 length: 13 amino acids. Per the germline V gene, CDR1 is SGHVS and CDR2 is FQNEAQ. The V gene lost 8 bases and the J gene lost 0 bases, with 8 bases spanning the gap. The CDR3 is CASASSSYNEQFF. The CDR3 nucleotides read TGTGCCAGCGCCAGTAGCTCCTACAATGAGCAGTTCTTC. The full variable domain, rest sourced from reference TRBV7-8 and TRBJ2-1, is GAGVSQSPRYKVAKRGQDVALRCDPISGHVSLFWYQQALGQGPEFLTYFQNEAQLDKSGLPSDRFFAERPEGSVSTLKIQRTQQEDSAVYLCASASSSYNEQFFGPGTRLTVL.

The chain links TRBV28 to TRBJ1-6; no clear D. This CDR3 comprises 14 residues. The V gene's germline CDR1 is MDHEN and CDR2 SYDVKM. Trimming cost V 1 base and J 3 bases, with 4 bases left between them. The CDR3 nucleotides are TGTGCCAGCAGTTTATCCGGCTATAATTCACCCCTCCACTTT. Its translation: CASSLSGYNSPLHF.

The chain links TRBV28 to TRBJ1-2; 8 nucleotides align to TRBD1. Germline assignment: CDR1 MDHEN and CDR2 SYDVKM. The CDR3 loop spans 14 amino acids. V was pared by 5 bases and J by 3 bases, with 5 bases of the junction left unmatched. The CDR3 region has the DNA TGTGCCAGCAGTACCCAGGGGGCAGACTATGGCTACACCTTC. This encodes CASSTQGADYGYTF.

V and J are TRBV28 and TRBJ1-6; no definite D call. V lost 3 bases and J lost 10, with 7 bases in between. This CDR3 contains 12 residues. Germline CDR1 reads MDHEN; CDR2 reads SYDVKM. The CDR3 nucleotides are TGTGCCAGCAGTTTGGCTGAGTCACCCCTCCACTTT. Its translation: CASSLAESPLHF.

The chain couples TRBV18 to TRBJ1-2; D is perhaps TRBD1 (5 bases). CDR1 and CDR2 from the germline V gene are KGHSH and LQKENI. The CDR3 covers 17 residues. Between the trimmed V and J ends, which lost 0 bases and 5 bases, there was a span of 19 bases. DNA for the CDR3: TGTGCCAGCTCACCACCTCGATTAGGGGATGTAGTGTATGGCTACACCTTC. It encodes CASSPPRLGDVVYGYTF.

The rearrangement links TRBV30 to TRBJ1-1, with TRBD1 as a possible D gene (5 bases). The CDR3 extends over 14 amino acids. Looked up from germline, CDR1 is GTSNPN and CDR2 is SVGIG (reference sequence). Trimming took off 5 bases at V and 4 bases at J, with 17 bases between the two ends. The CDR3 spells CAWSLGGSGTEAFF. As DNA, the CDR3 is TGTGCCTGGTCCCTGGGGGGGTCGGGCACTGAAGCTTTCTTT.

V gene TRBV7-2 combines with J gene TRBJ2-3, with D perhaps matching TRBD1 (6 bases). Trimming took off 5 bases at V and 4 bases at J, with 13 bases between the two ends. CDR1 is SGHTA, CDR2 FQGNSA, per germline. The CDR3 length is 14 residues. CDR3 residues: CASSADSGPDTQYF. CDR3 bases: TGTGCCAGCAGCGCGGACAGCGGCCCAGATACGCAGTATTTT. The full variable domain, with the rest looked up from reference TRBV7-2 and TRBJ2-3, is GAGVSQSPSNKVTEKGKDVELRCDPISGHTALYWYRQSLGQGLEFLIYFQGNSAPDKSGLPSDRFSAERTGGSVSTLTIQRTQQEDSAVYLCASSADSGPDTQYFGPGTRLTVL.

The chain is built from TRBV6-2 or TRBV6-3 and TRBJ2-7, with D possibly matching TRBD2 (6 bases). Germline CDR1 is MNHEY and CDR2 is SVGEGT. The CDR3 spans 16 residues. Trimming stripped 0 bases from V and 7 bases from J, with 19 bases between. The CDR3 sequence: CASSYSPRGSSGEQYF. CDR3 in DNA: TGTGCCAGCAGTTACTCCCCGCGGGGTTCCTCCGGGGAGCAGTACTTC.

V and J are TRBV27 and TRBJ2-7; 8 nucleotides line up with TRBD1. V shed 7 bases, J shed 2 bases, and the junction held 10 bases outside the gene matches. Germline assignment: CDR1 MNHEY and CDR2 SMNVEV (reference sequence). This CDR3 contains 15 residues. The CDR3 DNA is TGTGCCAGCACCCGGCCGGACAGGGTACCCTACGAGCAGTACTTC. This encodes CASTRPDRVPYEQYF.